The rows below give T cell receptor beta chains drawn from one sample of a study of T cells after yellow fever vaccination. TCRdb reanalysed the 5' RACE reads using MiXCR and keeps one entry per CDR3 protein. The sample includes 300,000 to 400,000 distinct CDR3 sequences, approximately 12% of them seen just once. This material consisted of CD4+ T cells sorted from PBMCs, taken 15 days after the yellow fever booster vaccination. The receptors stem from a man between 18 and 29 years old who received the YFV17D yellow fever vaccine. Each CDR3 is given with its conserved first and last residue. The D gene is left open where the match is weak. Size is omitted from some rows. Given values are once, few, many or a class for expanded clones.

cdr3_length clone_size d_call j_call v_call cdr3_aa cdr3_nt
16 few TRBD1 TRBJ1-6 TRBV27 CASSPKTGGIDSPLHF TGTGCCAGCAGTCCCAAGACAGGGGGCATCGATTCACCCCTCCACTTT
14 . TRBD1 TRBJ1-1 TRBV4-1 CASSQAKTGPEAFF TGCGCCAGCAGCCAAGCCAAGACAGGGCCCGAAGCTTTCTTT
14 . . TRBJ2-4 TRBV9 CASSVDRGQNIQYF TGTGCCAGCAGCGTAGATAGGGGACAAAACATTCAGTACTTC
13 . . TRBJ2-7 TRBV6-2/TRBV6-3 CASSRRVTGEQYF TGTGCCAGCAGTCGCAGGGTGACGGGAGAGCAGTACTTC
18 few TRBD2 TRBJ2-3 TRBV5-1 CASSLVASGGATADTQYF TGCGCCAGCAGCTTGGTGGCTAGCGGGGGGGCAACCGCAGATACGCAGTATTTT
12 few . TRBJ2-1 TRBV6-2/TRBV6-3 CASTDYYNEQFF TGTGCCAGCACCGACTACTACAATGAGCAGTTCTTC
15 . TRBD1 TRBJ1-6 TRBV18 CASSPTGQGNSPLHF TGTGCCAGCTCACCTACCGGACAGGGAAACTCACCCCTCCACTTT
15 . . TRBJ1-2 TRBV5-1 CASSLLESTPYGYTF TGCGCCAGCAGCTTATTGGAATCGACACCTTATGGCTACACCTTC
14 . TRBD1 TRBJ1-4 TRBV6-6 CASSYPTGNEKLFF TGTGCCAGCAGTTACCCGACAGGGAATGAAAAACTGTTTTTT
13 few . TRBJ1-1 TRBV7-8 CASSSVMNTEAFF TGTGCCAGCAGCTCTGTAATGAACACTGAAGCTTTCTTT
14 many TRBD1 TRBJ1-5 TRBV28 CASSSPQGAQPQHF TGTGCCAGCAGCTCACCACAGGGGGCTCAGCCCCAGCATTTT
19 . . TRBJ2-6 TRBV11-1 CASSPRLSAGPSGANVLTF TGTGCCAGCAGCCCCCGGTTGTCGGCGGGGCCCTCTGGGGCCAACGTCCTGACTTTC
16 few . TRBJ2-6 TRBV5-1 CASSQGRSSGANVLTF TGCGCCAGCAGCCAGGGACGGTCCTCTGGGGCCAACGTCCTGACTTTC
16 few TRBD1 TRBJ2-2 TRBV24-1 CATSDSGTELTGELFF TGTGCCACCAGTGACTCCGGGACAGAACTCACCGGGGAGCTGTTTTTT
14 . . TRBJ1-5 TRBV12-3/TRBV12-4 CASSFWGGYQPQHF TGTGCCAGCAGTTTTTGGGGGGGCTATCAGCCCCAGCATTTT
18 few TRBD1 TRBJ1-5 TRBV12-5 CASGPRGTGGAGNQPQHF TGTGCTAGTGGTCCAAGGGGGACAGGGGGCGCGGGCAATCAGCCCCAGCATTTT
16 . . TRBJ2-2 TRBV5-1 CASSLRSGSGTGELFF TGCGCCAGCAGCTTGCGTAGCGGATCAGGCACCGGGGAGCTGTTTTTT
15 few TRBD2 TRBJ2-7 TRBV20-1 CSARDPSGGRREQYF TGCAGTGCTAGAGATCCTAGCGGGGGACGGCGCGAGCAGTACTTC
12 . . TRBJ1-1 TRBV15 CATSWDWTEAFF TGTGCCACCAGCTGGGACTGGACTGAAGCTTTCTTT
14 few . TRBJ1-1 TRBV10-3 CAISRFGEGTEAFF TGTGCCATCAGCCGGTTCGGCGAGGGCACTGAAGCTTTCTTT
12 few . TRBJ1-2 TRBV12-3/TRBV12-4 CASSLFRGGYTF TGTGCCAGCAGTTTATTTAGGGGCGGCTACACCTTC
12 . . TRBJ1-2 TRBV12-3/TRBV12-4 CASSEGLYGYTF TGTGCCAGCAGTGAAGGACTCTATGGCTACACCTTC
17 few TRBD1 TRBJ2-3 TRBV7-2 CASSLAPGQGVKDTQYF TGTGCCAGCAGCTTAGCGCCGGGACAGGGGGTGAAAGATACGCAGTATTTT
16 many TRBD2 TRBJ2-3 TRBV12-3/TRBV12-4 CASRPALAGGTDTQYF TGTGCCAGCAGGCCAGCTCTAGCGGGGGGCACAGATACGCAGTATTTT
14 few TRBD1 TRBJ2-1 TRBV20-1 CSAMTGSSYNEQFF TGCAGTGCGATGACAGGGAGCTCCTACAATGAGCAGTTCTTC
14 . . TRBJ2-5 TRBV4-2 CASSQGLRRETQYF TGTGCCAGCAGCCAAGGACTCCGCCGGGAGACCCAGTACTTC
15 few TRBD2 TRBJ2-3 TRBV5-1 CASSVLSGGTDTQYF TGCGCCAGCAGCGTGCTTAGCGGGGGCACAGATACGCAGTATTTT
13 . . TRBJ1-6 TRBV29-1 CSVGDSYNSPLHF TGCAGCGTGGGAGACAGTTATAATTCACCCCTCCACTTT
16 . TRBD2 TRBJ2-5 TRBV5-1 CASSASGGRFQETQYF TGCGCCAGCAGCGCTAGCGGGGGGCGCTTCCAAGAGACCCAGTACTTC